The T cell receptor (beta chain) described here comes from a study of molecular identifiers for immune sequencing clone quantification. TCRdb re-analysed the PCR reads in MiXCR, keeping a single row per CDR3 protein. The sample carries 85,000 to 90,000 distinct CDR3 sequences, 15% to 20% recorded once. Trimming removed 3 bases from V and 5 bases from J, with 20 bases in between. Germline V gene sequence: CDR1 SGHRS, CDR2 YFSETQ. CDR3 length: 16 residues. This TCR was recovered from a human donor in good health. Some libraries in this study had Jurkat cell RNA spiked in. The rearrangement joins TRBV5-1 to TRBJ2-5; unclear D gene. Sequenced sample: naive CD8+ T cells from blood, with Jurkat cell RNA spiked in. Subset: FACS-sorted CD8+CD4-CCR7+CD45RA+ naive T cells. The CDR3: CASSSDPWGSRETQYF. CDR3 in DNA: TGCGCCAGCAGCTCTGATCCGTGGGGTTCGAGGGAGACCCAGTACTTC.